Listed below are T cell receptor beta chains from one sample, sequenced in a study of blood T cell repertoires in COVID-19. The method was immunoSEQ multiplex PCR; TCRdb's version includes in-frame clones alone and lacks a portion of them. In the table there are 150,000 or so clones, over 70% of which are singletons. Specimen: peripheral blood. Source of these receptors: a man aged 80 or over with acute or convalescent COVID-19. The CDR3 runs from the conserved cysteine through the conserved F or W. The order of the fields is V gene, clone size, J gene, D gene, CDR3 protein, CDR3 DNA. A D gene is named only where the DNA matches it firmly. Some rows mark clone size as missing; the rest say once, few, many or name a class of expanded clone.

TRBV19,NA,TRBJ2-2,NA,CASTSGGLDRELFF,NA
TRBV5-4,NA,TRBJ2-5,TRBD1,CASSPPGQGAVETQYF,TGTGCCAGCAGCCCGCCGGGACAGGGGGCCGTAGAGACCCAGTACTTC
TRBV19,NA,TRBJ1-5,TRBD1,CASSIGDRGYQPQHF,TGTGCCAGTAGTATTGGTGACAGGGGATATCAGCCCCAGCATTTT
TRBV11-2,NA,TRBJ1-1,NA,CASSLGWGGKAFF,TGTGCCAGCAGCTTAGGATGGGGAGGGAAAGCTTTCTTT
TRBV5-1,NA,TRBJ2-3,TRBD2,CASSLGLAGEGTDTQYF,TGCGCCAGCAGCTTGGGACTAGCGGGAGAGGGCACAGATACGCAGTATTTT
TRBV18,NA,TRBJ2-7,NA,CASSPLATIASHEQYF,TGTGCCAGCTCACCACTGGCGACTATCGCTTCCCACGAGCAGTACTTC
TRBV7-2,NA,TRBJ2-5,NA,CASSLAPQSETQYF,TGTGCCAGCAGCTTAGCCCCACAGTCAGAGACCCAGTACTTC
TRBV2,NA,TRBJ1-6,NA,CASSDRSSYNSPLHF,TGTGCCAGCAGTGACCGGAGCTCCTATAATTCACCCCTCCACTTT
TRBV19,NA,TRBJ2-2,TRBD2,CASSIIFSGRARTGELFF,TGTGCCAGTAGTATCATCTTCAGCGGGAGGGCCAGAACCGGGGAGCTGTTTTTT
TRBV14,NA,TRBJ1-6,NA,CASSSRVDSPLHF,TGTGCCAGCAGCTCTCGCGTTGATTCACCCCTCCACTTT
TRBV29-1,NA,TRBJ1-5,TRBD1,CSVLQGGNQPQHF,TGCAGCGTTCTACAGGGGGGCAATCAGCCCCAGCATTTT
TRBV3-1/TRBV3-2,NA,TRBJ2-3,TRBD2,CASSHGGTSRSDTQYF,TGTGCCAGCAGCCACGGCGGGACTAGTAGGTCCGATACGCAGTATTTT
TRBV4-1,once,TRBJ2-5,NA,CASSQDRRGSETQYF,TGCGCCAGCAGCCAAGATCGGCGGGGATCCGAGACCCAGTACTTC
TRBV4-1,NA,TRBJ2-2,NA,CASSQGRAVNTGELFF,TGCGCCAGCAGCCAAGGGAGGGCGGTGAACACCGGGGAGCTGTTTTTT